The entry below gives a single T cell receptor beta chain sequence along with its context. In Seattle, patients joined the study during active infection and were tracked longitudinally. This specimen belongs to a study of blood T cell repertoires in COVID-19. For the study at large: Both acute and convalescent COVID-19 samples were obtained from the United States, Italy and Spain. PBMCs, B-cell-depleted T cells, or T cells provided the cDNA or gDNA that made up the material.

Original handling: From reference gene primer amplification, estimates of nucleated cell counts were derived. Clones were sequenced by immunoSEQ multiplex PCR, and TCRdb holds only the in-frame ones, with some missing. V and J calls and clone size are copied from that table; D and trimming were computed from the DNA. The sample lists under 200,000 clones, more than 85% seen once, with less than 0.7% in the top ten. With 4 bases clipped from V and 4 bases from J, the junction kept 9 bases outside the gene matches. The CDR3 has 15 residues. The germline gives CDR1 LNHDA, CDR2 SQIVND (reference sequence).

The clonotype comes from a man aged 55 to 70 with COVID-19, enrolled during active disease. The chain recombines TRBV19 with TRBJ1-2, with 7 positions matching TRBD1. Source material: peripheral blood. The CDR3 DNA sequence: TGTGCCAGTAGTACCCGACAGGGACAGACCTATGGCTACACCTTC. Protein product: CASSTRQGQTYGYTF.